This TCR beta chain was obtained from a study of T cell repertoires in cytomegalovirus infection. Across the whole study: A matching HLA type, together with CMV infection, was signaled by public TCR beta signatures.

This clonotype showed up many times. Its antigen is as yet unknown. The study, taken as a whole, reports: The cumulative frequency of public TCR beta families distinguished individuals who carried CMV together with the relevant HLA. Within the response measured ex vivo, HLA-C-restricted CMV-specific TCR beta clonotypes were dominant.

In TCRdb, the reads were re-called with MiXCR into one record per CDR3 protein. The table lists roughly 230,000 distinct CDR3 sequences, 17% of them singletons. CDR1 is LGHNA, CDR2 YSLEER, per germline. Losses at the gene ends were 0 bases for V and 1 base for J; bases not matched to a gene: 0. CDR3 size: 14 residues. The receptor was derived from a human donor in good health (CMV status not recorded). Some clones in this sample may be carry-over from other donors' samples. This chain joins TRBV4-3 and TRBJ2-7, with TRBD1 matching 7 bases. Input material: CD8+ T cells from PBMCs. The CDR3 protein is CASSQDRGSYEQYF. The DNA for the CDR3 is TGCGCCAGCAGCCAAGACAGGGGGTCCTACGAGCAGTACTTC.